The 20 T cell receptor beta chains listed next were all sequenced from one sample in a study of blood T cells in healthy people across ages. A second PCR of 7 to 11 cycles used a sample-barcoded 5' primer and a J-beta primer mix. TCRdb reprocessed the 5' RACE reads via MiXCR and lists one record per CDR3 protein. This sample has around 800,000 distinct CDR3 sequences, with roughly 50% found just once. Sequences were obtained from blood. Receptors originate from a man at least 80 years old in good health.

Regarding this clonotype: The junction differs from germline at one of its ends, possibly a read error. J is TRBJ2-7 and V is TRBV4-1; no clear D gene. Germline CDR1 reads MGHRA; CDR2 reads YSYEKL. The CDR3 contains 16 residues. The chain's CDR3 is CASSQDGRMSSYEQYF. DNA of the CDR3: TGTGCCAGCAGCCAAGACGGGCGAATGAGCTCCTACGAGCAGTACTTC.

This clonotype was seen more than once but under ten times. The CDR3 region has the DNA TGTGCCAGCAGTTCCGGGTACAACTTTGGAGAGACCCAGTACTTC. It translates to CASSSGYNFGETQYF. The chain is built from TRBV12-3 or TRBV12-4 and TRBJ2-5; D remains unclear. V lost 4 bases, J lost 4 bases, and 16 bases lay in between. This CDR3 comprises 15 residues.

As regards this clonotype: The junction departs from the called germline gene at one end, perhaps through a read error. The chain carries TRBV7-2 and TRBJ2-1; 10 bases are a match to TRBD2. The CDR3 has 15 amino acids. Per germline, CDR1 SGHTA and CDR2 FQGNSA. The CDR3 sequence is CAGSLAGASYNEQFF. CDR3 in DNA: TGTGCCGGCAGCCTAGCGGGAGCAAGTTACAATGAGCAGTTCTTC.

This clonotype was observed once. The chain recombines TRBV29-1 with TRBJ1-2, with D tentatively TRBD1 (6 bases). The CDR3 is made up of 14 amino acids. The V end was cut by 2 bases, the J end by 6 bases, with 16 bases between. From germline, CDR1 is SQVTM and CDR2 ANQGSEA. The DNA for the CDR3 is TGCAGCGTTGAACCCAGGGGACCCAACGATGGCTACACCTTC. Its translation is CSVEPRGPNDGYTF.

The V gene is TRBV7-2, the J gene TRBJ2-3; 7 bases match TRBD2. CDR1 SGHTA and CDR2 FQGNSA come from the germline V gene. Trimming took 3 bases from V and 2 from J; bases not matched to a gene: 8. This CDR3 is built from 16 residues. The CDR3 here is CASSFSGGRPTDTQYF. CDR3 in DNA: TGTGCCAGCAGCTTCTCCGGGGGGAGACCCACAGATACGCAGTATTTT.

This clonotype was seen at least ten times. CDR3 bases: TGTGCCAGCAGCTCTAACAGGGGCAATCAGCCCCAGCATTTT. Translated: CASSSNRGNQPQHF. This chain connects TRBV7-9 to TRBJ1-5; TRBD1 is a possible D gene (6 bases). CDR3 length: 14 amino acids. V was cut by 4 bases and J by 2 bases, with 9 bases left in between. CDR1 and CDR2 (germline): SEHNR, FQNEAQ (reference sequence).

The CDR3 DNA sequence: TGCGCCAGCAGCCAGGCTTCCGGGACTAGCGGGAGTTCCCTCTCCTACGAGCAGTACTTC. Translating it yields CASSQASGTSGSSLSYEQYF. The rearrangement links TRBV4-1 to TRBJ2-7; TRBD2 aligns across 14 bases. The V segment lost 3 bases and the J segment 0 bases; nucleotides outside the gene matches: 13. This CDR3 spans 20 amino acids. Germline CDR1 is MGHRA and CDR2 is YSYEKL.

The genes are TRBV20-1 and TRBJ2-7; D is uncertain. The CDR3 is 14 residues long. Looked up from germline, CDR1 is DFQATT and CDR2 is SNEGSKA (reference sequence). V was cut by 0 bases and J by 2 bases, with 11 bases left in between. The CDR3 nucleotides read TGCAGTGCTAGAGACCCGGGTAGGACCTACGAGCAGTACTTC. It encodes CSARDPGRTYEQYF.

The gene calls are TRBV7-2 and TRBJ1-5, with TRBD1 matching over 9 bases. Germline-derived CDR1 and CDR2 are SGHTA and FQGNSA. The length of the CDR3 is 16 residues. V was clipped by 5 bases and J by 7 bases; unmatched bases: 12. The CDR3 bases are TGTGCCAGCAGCCCCCTCCCGGGACAGGGTCAGCAGCCCCAGCATTTT. Translating gives CASSPLPGQGQQPQHF.

The V gene is TRBV12-3 or TRBV12-4, the J gene TRBJ1-6; D gene uncertain. V was pared by 6 bases and J by 3 bases, with 6 bases between. CDR3 length: 13 residues. The DNA of the CDR3 is TGTGCCAGCAGGGCCGGCTATAATTCACCCCTCCACTTT. Protein sequence: CASRAGYNSPLHF.

In DNA form, the CDR3 reads TGTGCCAGCAGCGAGGTACGGCTCAAAGCTTTCTTT. It translates to CASSEVRLKAFF. This rearrangement joins TRBV12-3 or TRBV12-4 to TRBJ1-1, with no clear D. Trimming cost V 6 bases and J 9 bases, with 14 bases left between them. This CDR3 contains 12 residues.

J is TRBJ2-5 and V is TRBV27, with 8 bases that match TRBD2. CDR1 and CDR2 (germline): MNHEY, SMNVEV (reference sequence). There are 15 residues in the CDR3. The junction had 14 bases not matched to a gene; V was cut back by 3 bases and J by 11 bases. The CDR3 region is CASSFSGTSRNEQYF. As DNA, the CDR3 is TGTGCCAGCAGTTTCTCCGGGACTAGTCGTAATGAGCAGTACTTC.

The chain employs TRBV14 and TRBJ2-3; D not certain. This CDR3 region has 13 residues. Germline CDR1 is SGHDN and CDR2 is FVKESK. Between the trimmed V and J ends, which lost 0 bases and 2 bases, there was a span of 3 bases. CDR3 coding DNA: TGTGCCAGCAGCCAAGAAGCCACAGATACGCAGTATTTT. This codes for CASSQEATDTQYF.

V usage is TRBV2 and J usage is TRBJ1-6; 7 bases agree with TRBD1. The CDR3 is 15 amino acids. V was clipped by 6 bases and J by 4 bases; unmatched bases: 6. CDR1 is SNHLY, CDR2 FYNNEI, per germline. The DNA for the CDR3 is TGTGCCAGCAGCGCCGACAGGGTATATAATTCACCCCTCCACTTT. It yields the protein CASSADRVYNSPLHF.

This chain uses TRBV4-2 with TRBJ2-4, with D maybe TRBD2 (5 bases). TRBJ2-7 explains the end of the DNA better; the J call may be wrong. Germline CDR1 LGHNA, CDR2 YNFKEQ. This CDR3 is 15 amino acids long. CDR3 DNA sequence: TGTGCCAGCAGCCAAGACCTTGACTATATGGGCGAGCAGTACTTC. Its protein is CASSQDLDYMGEQYF.

This chain joins TRBV24-1 and TRBJ2-2, with D tentatively TRBD2 (6 bases). The CDR3 sequence is 18 residues long. Trimming removed 4 bases at V and 6 bases at J, with 23 bases between. The V gene's germline CDR1 is KGHDR and CDR2 SFDVKD. In DNA form, the CDR3 reads TGTGCCACCAGTGACCCCTGGGGGAGCGGGCGCACCCCCGGGGAGCTGTTTTTT. It specifies CATSDPWGSGRTPGELFF.

The chain couples TRBV7-6 to TRBJ2-5; TRBD2 aligns across 8 bases. The DNA end is a closer match to TRBJ2-7, so the J assignment may be wrong. Per germline, CDR1 SGHVS and CDR2 FNYEAQ. CDR3 length: 15 amino acids. The CDR3 coding sequence is TGTGCCAGCAGCTTAGGGAGCGGGAGTAGCTCCGAGCAGTACTTC. It translates to CASSLGSGSSSEQYF.

V usage is TRBV24-1 and J usage is TRBJ2-6; the D is unclear. From germline, CDR1 is KGHDR and CDR2 SFDVKD. The V end was cut by 2 bases, the J end by 0 bases, with 4 bases between. This CDR3 has 15 residues. The CDR3, as DNA: TGTGCCACCAGTGATTGGGCCTCTGGGGCCAACGTCCTGACTTTC. Amino acid sequence: CATSDWASGANVLTF.

The chain links TRBV11-1 to TRBJ2-5; D is unclear. The germline V gene encodes CDR1 SGHAT and CDR2 FQDESV (reference sequence). Deletions cut 4 bases from V and 6 bases from J, with 12 bases between. This CDR3 spans 13 amino acids. CDR3 amino acids: CASSSGQKQTQYF. The CDR3 region has the DNA TGTGCCAGCAGCTCCGGCCAGAAGCAGACCCAGTACTTC.

This chain connects TRBV3-1 to TRBJ2-7; the D is unclear. Per germline, CDR1 LGHDT and CDR2 YNNKEL (reference sequence). With 2 bases removed from V and 1 base from J, the gap between germline ends came to 18 bases. The CDR3 extends over 17 amino acids. CDR3 bases: TGTGCCAGCAGCCAAAAAACGACGGCTGCCGGGTCCTACGAGCAGTACTTC. Translated, it gives CASSQKTTAAGSYEQYF.